This TCR beta chain stems from a study of T-cell memory formation after mild COVID-19. Overall study findings and caveats: Second-wave clones that peaked on day 37 lacked confirmed SARS-CoV-2 specificity. Day 15 to 85 contractors were CD4/CD8 balanced; later expanders leaned CD4+.

Turning to this clonotype: Its antigen remains unknown.

One entry per CDR3 protein results from TCRdb running MiXCR on the 5' RACE reads. The sample contains around 160,000 distinct CDR3 sequences, roughly 10% of which appear only once. This CDR3 comprises 13 residues. V gave up 6 bases and J gave up 10 bases, with 13 bases separating them. The chain carries TRBV12-3 or TRBV12-4 and TRBJ1-6; unclear D gene. The sequencing input was PBMCs or a T cell subset sorted from them (not recorded which). The TCR sequence derives from a young man who had mild COVID-19 (a few samples of this study predate the infection). Cell type and time point are not known. The CDR3 reads CASRDYGVSPLHF. In nucleotides, the CDR3 is TGTGCCAGCAGGGACTATGGGGTATCACCCCTCCACTTT.